This TCR beta chain was found in a study of CD8 T cells in Susac syndrome. The junction had 7 bases not matched to a gene; V was cut back by 0 bases and J by 7 bases. The CDR3 runs to 15 residues. CDR1 and CDR2 (germline): SNHLY, FYNNEI. After extraction with the RNeasy kit, roughly 0.45 to 1 ug of the RNA was reverse transcribed using random hexamers. Via MiXCR, TCRdb re-called the immunoSEQ multiplex PCR reads, giving one row per CDR3 protein. The sample has more than 250,000 distinct CDR3 sequences, about 91% seen once. The source material was CD4+ T cells from PBMCs. This clonotype was obtained from a human donor with multiple sclerosis. The V and J genes are TRBV2 and TRBJ1-2; TRBD1 matches at 8 bases. Written as DNA, the CDR3 is TGTGCCAGCAGTGAAGCGGACAGGGCCGCGGCTGGCTACACCTTC. Its translation: CASSEADRAAAGYTF.